This section outlines one TCR beta chain sequence together with its context. This sample was taken from a study of blood T cells in healthy people across ages. Trimming cost V 1 base and J 7 bases, with 17 bases left between them. The CDR3 has 15 amino acids. Germline CDR1 is DFQATT and CDR2 is SNEGSKA (reference sequence). A second PCR of roughly 7 to 11 cycles used a sample-barcoded 5' primer and a J-beta primer mix. Samples each returned at least 3 million CDR3-containing paired-end reads. TCRdb analysed the 5' RACE reads with MiXCR anew, one entry per CDR3 protein. The sample has some 900,000 distinct CDR3 sequences; about 48% are singletons.

This sequence joins TRBV20-1 and TRBJ2-1; D might be TRBD2 (5 bases). The sample consisted of blood. The sequence was collected from a man aged 25 to 40 in good health. CDR3 sequence reads: CSARVVREPINEQFF. As DNA, the CDR3 is TGCAGTGCTAGAGTCGTACGGGAACCCATTAATGAGCAGTTCTTC.